This record covers a single T cell receptor (beta chain). Into every PCR, synthetic TCR analog templates were spiked. Assay used: immunoSEQ multiplex PCR; TCRdb lists only in-frame clones, some missing. The table lists about 70,000 clones, roughly 84% of them singletons. Patients had urothelial carcinoma that was locally advanced or metastatic. The junction had 5 bases not matched to a gene; V was cut back by 4 bases and J by 2 bases. CDR1 SGHTA and CDR2 FQGNSA come from the germline V gene. CDR3 length equals 15 residues. This sample is drawn from a study of PD-L1 blockade in urothelial cancer. About the study: The analyses of blood took place 3 weeks (second dose) and 6 weeks after treatment start. Blood yielded a median of around 150,000 T cells per sample.

The TCR sequence derives from a man between 65 and 85 years old with urothelial cancer. The input for sequencing was PBMCs, taken around atezolizumab (anti-PD-L1) treatment. The chain recombines TRBV7-2 with TRBJ2-3; 8 bases fit TRBD2. Here the CDR3 DNA reads TGTGCCAGCAGCTCGGGACTAGGAACCACAGATACGCAGTATTTT. Translating gives CASSSGLGTTDTQYF. Based on the CDR3 plus reference TRBV7-2 and TRBJ2-3, the full variable domain is GAGVSQSPSNKVTEKGKDVELRCDPISGHTALYWYRQSLGQGLEFLIYFQGNSAPDKSGLPSDRFSAERTGGSVSTLTIQRTQQEDSAVYLCASSSGLGTTDTQYFGPGTRLTVL.